This T cell receptor (beta chain) was captured by sequencing in a study of identical twins. General study findings and limits: Excess twin sharing in beta out-of-frame sequences was weaker.

As regards this clonotype: As yet, its antigen is unknown.

TCRdb reprocessed the 5' RACE reads via MiXCR and lists one record per CDR3 protein. The data show about 520,000 distinct CDR3 sequences, 20% to 25% seen once. V trimming: 4 bases; J trimming: 3 bases; junction bases outside the gene matches: 6. The CDR3 sequence is 15 residues long. Germline values: CDR1 SGHVS, CDR2 FNYEAQ. These same records also appear under a second study, on T cells expressing NK-cell markers. That publication notes: The TCR beta repertoires originated in sorted CD3+CD56+NKG2C+, CD3+CD56+NKG2C- and CD3+CD56-NKG2C+ T cells. Among CD8+ T cells from roughly six donors, dominant NKG2C+ clonotypes accounted for about 1.0-7.0%.

The receptor comes from a young woman in good health. Sequencing used CD4+ T cells sorted from blood. This sequence joins TRBV7-6 and TRBJ1-2, with 9 bases matching TRBD1. CDR3 nucleotide sequence: TGTGCCAGCAGCTGGACAGGGGTAGGGGACTATGGCTACACCTTC. Amino acids: CASSWTGVGDYGYTF.